Listed below are T cell receptor beta chains from one sample, sequenced in a study of T cell changes during pregnancy in multiple sclerosis. Repertoires were generated with immunoSEQ multiplex PCR, while TCRdb's copy carries only in-frame clones and drops some. The table records 60,000 to 85,000 clones, 94% of them present only once. Specimen: peripheral blood, collected in the third trimester of pregnancy. The receptors shown here come from a female donor with multiple sclerosis, enrolled in a pregnancy study. CDR3s leave out the opening cysteine and the closing phenylalanine or tryptophan. Size is stated for part of the rows, as once, few or many counts, or as a class when the clone is expanded.

j_call,clone_size,v_call,cdr3_aa
TRBJ1-2,.,TRBV2,ASSESRGLGGYT
TRBJ2-3,once,TRBV4-3,ASSPEHIAGVADTQY
TRBJ1-2,.,TRBV9,ASSVGSRVNYGYT
TRBJ2-5,.,TRBV7-9,ASSRSGGGETQY
TRBJ1-5,.,TRBV2,ASSQTGGANQPQH
TRBJ1-2,.,TRBV7-2,ASSLATGGMGYGYT
TRBJ1-2,.,TRBV5-4,ASSGTYYGYT
TRBJ2-7,.,TRBV11-2,ASRGIAGGREQY
TRBJ2-3,.,TRBV7-9,ASSRNAGGSDTQY
TRBJ2-2,.,TRBV6-6,ASTLTGLLELF
TRBJ1-2,.,TRBV19,ASSTQGGYGYT
TRBJ2-2,.,TRBV7-3,ASSPQGGLAGELF
TRBJ2-7,.,TRBV5-4,ASSLDGRGNEQY
TRBJ1-1,few,TRBV6-5,ASTSQGRNTEAF
TRBJ2-7,.,TRBV4-1,ASSQDPSGTYEQY
TRBJ1-1,.,TRBV5-6,ASSLIAGTGGEAF
TRBJ2-3,.,TRBV6-5,ASRDSVMRTDTQY
TRBJ1-1,.,TRBV4-3,ASSQDYLGGTEAF
TRBJ2-1,.,TRBV9,ASSPSSYNEQF
TRBJ2-5,once,TRBV7-3,ASSLRAGGETQY
TRBJ1-1,.,TRBV6-5,ASSYQGGLGTEAF
TRBJ2-1,.,TRBV5-6,ASSFWRSSSYNEQF
TRBJ2-1,.,TRBV4-2,ASSPLAGDYNEQF
TRBJ1-2,.,TRBV6-1,ASSEAVFYGYT
TRBJ2-2,.,TRBV9,ASSVVAGANTGELF
TRBJ1-6,.,TRBV19,ASGGNSPLH
TRBJ1-5,once,TRBV19,ASSMMGAPGGPQH
TRBJ2-1,.,TRBV25-1,ASGLVLGNEQF
TRBJ2-1,.,TRBV4-3,ASSQATGFISYNEQF
TRBJ1-2,.,TRBV9,ASSPGTGGYT
TRBJ2-3,.,TRBV7-3,ASSLVGGDSTDTQY
TRBJ1-1,.,TRBV7-3,ASSLTPDRGTEAF
TRBJ2-5,.,TRBV9,ASSVVGETQY
TRBJ2-5,.,TRBV5-6,ASSFGTEQETQY
TRBJ1-6,.,TRBV19,ASSGRDRYNSPLH
TRBJ2-1,.,TRBV7-2,ASSPSGGAYNEQF
TRBJ1-4,.,TRBV18,ASSPPSVNEKLF
TRBJ1-2,.,TRBV6-5,ASRRGHLQLVGHT
TRBJ1-2,.,TRBV5-6,ASSSDRGLYGYT
TRBJ2-6,.,TRBV30,AWRLTGPSGANVLT
TRBJ1-1,.,TRBV19,ASSMLSGSGGNTEAF
TRBJ2-5,.,TRBV5-1,ASSPPKSESGETQY